This T cell receptor (beta chain) derives from a study of T cells in Graves' hyperthyroidism and ophthalmopathy. Recently diagnosed hyperthyroidism of less than 2 months' duration affected patients aged 18 to 65. RNA transcripts yielded amplified TCR beta CDR3 regions. HTBI primers were used for first-round RT-PCR of the TCR CDR3. TCRdb recomputed calls from the multiplex PCR reads with MiXCR, one row per CDR3 protein. The top ten hold roughly a tenth of the sample, which has hundreds of thousands of distinct CDR3 sequences, 13% to 15% seen once. Study-level points and caveats: A model using 13 V-J features told ophthalmopathy apart from stable hyperthyroidism.

Details on this clonotype: Its antigen is not known.

The germline gives CDR1 SQVTM, CDR2 ANQGSEA. With 3 bases removed from V and 3 bases from J, the gap between germline ends came to 9 bases. The CDR3 extends over 12 amino acids. The rearrangement joins TRBV29-1 to TRBJ2-7; D is perhaps TRBD2 (5 bases). The clonotype originates from a woman aged 18 to 35 with Graves' hyperthyroidism. The sequenced material came from blood. This CDR3 reads CSVEGEGYEQYF. CDR3 coding DNA: TGCAGCGTTGAGGGTGAGGGCTACGAGCAGTACTTC.